Sequencing of this T cell receptor beta chain was carried out in a study of blood T cell repertoires in COVID-19. The wider study: The United States, Italy and Spain supplied acute and convalescent COVID-19 samples. Sources were T cells, B-cell-depleted T cells, or PBMCs; the material itself was cDNA or gDNA.

To note about this clone: Other nucleotide sequences in the sample specify the same CDR3.

V gave up 3 bases and J gave up 3 bases, with 4 bases separating them. The CDR3 covers 12 residues. The germline V gene encodes CDR1 KGHSH and CDR2 LQKENI. Per the original data handling: How many nucleated cells were present was estimated from reference gene primer amplification. The data were produced by immunoSEQ multiplex PCR, yet TCRdb's version contains in-frame clones alone and is incomplete. The V and J calls and clone size are taken from that table; D and trimming were inferred from the DNA. Of about 98,000 clones listed, approximately 86% are singletons. The TCR comes from a man aged 50-59 years with acute or convalescent COVID-19. The rearrangement links TRBV18 to TRBJ2-3; no definite D call. Sample: peripheral blood. The CDR3 loop reads CASSPRTDTQYF. As DNA, the CDR3 is TGTGCCAGCTCACCTCGGACAGATACGCAGTATTTT.